These T cell receptor beta chains were read from a single sample in a study of Ad26.COV2.S vaccination and SARS-CoV-2 variants. The assay was immunoSEQ multiplex PCR, and TCRdb's table has in-frame clones only and misses some. Found here are more than 300,000 clones, approximately 80% of them singletons; the top ten hold 2% to 2.5%. The material was peripheral blood, obtained in a trial of Ad26.COV2.S vaccine versus placebo. All receptors come from a person aged 18 to 59 who received the Ad26.COV2.S COVID-19 vaccine or a placebo. Each CDR3 is given with its conserved first and last residue. The order of the fields is D gene, V gene, clone size, J gene, CDR3 protein, CDR3 DNA. The D gene is left open where the match is weak. Size is omitted from some rows. Given values are once, few, many or a class for expanded clones.

>.|TRBV21-1|.|TRBJ2-2
CASSKDDGELFF
TGTGCCAGCAGCAAAGATGACGGGGAGCTGTTTTTT
>TRBD2|TRBV6-5|.|TRBJ2-3
CASSRTSGGTDTQYF
TGTGCCAGCAGCCGGACTAGCGGGGGCACAGATACGCAGTATTTT
>.|TRBV12-3/TRBV12-4|.|TRBJ1-1
CASSFGRGTEAFF
TGTGCCAGCAGTTTTGGTAGGGGCACTGAAGCTTTCTTT
>.|TRBV28|.|TRBJ1-4
CASSGSLYEKLFF
TGTGCCAGCAGCGGGTCCCTTTATGAAAAACTGTTTTTT
>.|TRBV4-1|.|TRBJ1-1
CASSHNGGNTEAFF
TGCGCCAGCAGTCACAACGGCGGGAACACTGAAGCTTTCTTT
>TRBD1|TRBV27|few|TRBJ2-7
CASSLNPGTGKREQYF
TGTGCCAGCAGTCTAAACCCCGGGACAGGGAAACGCGAGCAGTACTTC
>.|TRBV5-5|.|TRBJ1-5
CASSLDRGNQPQHF
TGTGCCAGCAGCTTGGATAGGGGCAATCAGCCCCAGCATTTT
>.|TRBV7-7|.|TRBJ2-1
CASSPLGGGHYEQFF
TGTGCTAGCAGCCCTCTAGGGGGGGGCCACTATGAGCAGTTCTTC
>TRBD1|TRBV6-1|.|TRBJ2-3
CASSETDRPDTQYF
TGTGCCAGCAGTGAAACGGACAGGCCAGATACGCAGTATTTT
>.|TRBV4-1|.|TRBJ2-7
CASSQDLGSSYEQYF
TGCGCCAGCAGCCAAGATCTCGGCAGTTCCTACGAGCAGTACTTC
>TRBD2|TRBV10-3|.|TRBJ2-7
CAIGKYSGGATYEQYF
TGTGCCATCGGTAAATATAGCGGGGGGGCCACCTACGAGCAGTACTTC
>.|TRBV6-2/TRBV6-3|.|TRBJ2-3
CASSYLRGWTDTQYF
TGTGCCAGCAGTTACCTCCGGGGGTGGACAGATACGCAGTATTTT
>.|TRBV6-1|.|TRBJ1-5
CASSEAHNSNQPQHF
TGTGCCAGCAGTGAAGCGCACAATAGCAATCAGCCCCAGCATTTT
>.|TRBV7-9|.|TRBJ2-1
CASTVPAGASSYNEQFF
TGTGCCAGCACAGTGCCGGCGGGGGCAAGCTCCTACAATGAGCAGTTCTTC
>.|TRBV9|.|TRBJ1-5
CASSASPQNQPQHF
TGTGCCAGCAGCGCGTCACCTCAGAATCAGCCCCAGCATTTT
>.|TRBV7-2|.|TRBJ1-1
CASSPRGGRNTEAFF
TGTGCCAGCAGCCCTAGAGGGGGGCGGAACACTGAAGCTTTCTTT
>.|TRBV19|once|TRBJ1-2
CASSIASFYGYTF
TGTGCCAGTAGTATAGCCAGTTTTTATGGCTACACCTTC
>TRBD1|TRBV7-9|.|TRBJ2-7
CASSSSDRTPYEQYF
TGTGCCAGCAGCTCCTCGGACAGGACTCCCTACGAGCAGTACTTC
>.|TRBV7-8|.|TRBJ2-3
CASSSGVGGPDTDTQYF
TGTGCCAGCAGCTCAGGGGTGGGTGGCCCCGACACAGATACGCAGTATTTT
>.|TRBV6-5|.|TRBJ1-3
CASSYSQGRGNTIYF
TGTGCCAGCAGTTACTCCCAGGGGAGAGGAAACACCATATATTTT
>.|TRBV27|.|TRBJ1-1
CASSVIIQGEAFF
TGTGCCAGCAGTGTCATTATCCAGGGAGAAGCTTTCTTT
>TRBD2|TRBV9|.|TRBJ2-5
CASSPTGGQETQYF
TGTGCCAGCAGCCCCACCGGGGGGCAAGAGACCCAGTACTTC
>.|TRBV19|.|TRBJ1-2
CASSMTGTNYGYTF
TGTGCCAGTAGTATGACAGGAACTAACTATGGCTACACCTTC
>.|TRBV21-1|once|TRBJ2-7
CASSKALWQTYTLGCYEQYF
TGTGCCAGCAGCAAAGCGCTTTGGCAGACATATACTCTGGGTTGCTACGAGCAGTACTTC
>TRBD1|TRBV10-3|.|TRBJ2-3
CAISEPGQGTDTQYF
TGTGCCATCAGTGAACCGGGACAGGGCACAGATACGCAGTATTTT
>TRBD1|TRBV5-1|.|TRBJ1-2
CASSPGQAGGYTF
TGCGCCAGCAGTCCGGGACAGGCGGGTGGCTACACCTTC
>.|TRBV6-5|.|TRBJ1-2
CASSSPTGNGYTF
TGTGCCAGCAGTTCCCCGACGGGGAATGGCTACACCTTC